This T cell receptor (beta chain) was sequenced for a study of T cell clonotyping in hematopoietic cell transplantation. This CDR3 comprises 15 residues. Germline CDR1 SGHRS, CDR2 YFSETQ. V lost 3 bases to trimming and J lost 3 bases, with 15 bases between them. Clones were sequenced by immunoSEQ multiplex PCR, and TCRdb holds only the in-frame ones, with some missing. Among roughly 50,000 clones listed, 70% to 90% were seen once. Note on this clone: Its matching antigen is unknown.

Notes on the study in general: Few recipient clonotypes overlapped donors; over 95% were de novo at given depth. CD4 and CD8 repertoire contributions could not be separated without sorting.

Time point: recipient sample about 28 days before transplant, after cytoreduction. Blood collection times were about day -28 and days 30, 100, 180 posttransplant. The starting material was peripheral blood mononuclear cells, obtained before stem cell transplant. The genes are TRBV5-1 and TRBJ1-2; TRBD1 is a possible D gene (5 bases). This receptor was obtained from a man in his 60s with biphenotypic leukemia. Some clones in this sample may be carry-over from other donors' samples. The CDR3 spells CASSSTGGNDYGYTF. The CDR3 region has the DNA TGCGCCAGCAGCTCGACCGGGGGGAACGACTATGGCTACACCTTC. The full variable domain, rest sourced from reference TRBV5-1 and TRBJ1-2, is KAGVTQTPRYLIKTRGQQVTLSCSPISGHRSVSWYQQTPGQGLQFLFEYFSETQRNKGNFPGRFSGRQFSNSRSEMNVSTLELGDSALYLCASSSTGGNDYGYTFGSGTRLTVV.